This T cell receptor beta chain was profiled in a study of blood T cells in healthy people across ages. For the second PCR, which ran for about 6 to 12 cycles, a sample-barcoded 5' primer and a J-beta primer mix were used. Each cDNA molecule was tagged by a template-switch adaptor that had 12 random nucleotides. TCRdb re-analysed the 5' RACE reads in MiXCR, keeping a single row per CDR3 protein. In the table there are over 500,000 distinct CDR3 sequences, about 27% of which are singletons. The CDR3 extends over 13 amino acids. Trimming left V 0 bases short and J 6 bases short, with 8 bases between. Germline CDR1 GTSNPN, CDR2 SVGIG (reference sequence). This same sample was also part of a study on T cells of mothers and their children.

This TCR was sampled from a boy aged 2 to 10 in good health. This rearrangement joins TRBV30 to TRBJ2-2; no clear D. Specimen: blood. The CDR3 bases are TGTGCCTGGAGTGTAGAGGTGTCCGGGGAGCTGTTTTTT. It specifies CAWSVEVSGELFF.